The 21 T cell receptor beta chains reported below all come from one sample, sequenced in a study of naive and memory T cell subsets. An equimolar mix of two oligonucleotides served as the beta constant-region primer for TRBC1 and TRBC2. The ligated cDNA underwent four PCR rounds using SP2 and nested alpha and beta constant-region primers. TCRdb fed the UMI-ligation and nested PCR reads into MiXCR, producing one record per CDR3 protein. The profile shows 100,000 to 150,000 distinct CDR3 sequences, 30% to 45% of them singletons. The sequenced sample consisted of central memory CD4+ T cells from blood. All receptors come from a human donor in good health.

The chain carries TRBV14 and TRBJ2-1; D may be TRBD1 (6 bases). The ends were cut back, 1 base at V and 12 bases at J, with 13 bases in the middle. CDR1 and CDR2 from the germline V gene are SGHDN and FVKESK. This CDR3 region has 13 residues. The CDR3 here is CASSQVSGVRQFF. CDR3 nucleotide sequence: TGTGCCAGCAGCCAAGTTTCAGGGGTACGGCAGTTCTTC. Combining the CDR3 with reference TRBV14 and TRBJ2-1 gives the whole variable domain EAGVTQFPSHSVIEKGQTVTLRCDPISGHDNLYWYRRVMGKEIKFLLHFVKESKQDESGMPNNRFLAERTGGTYSTLKVQPAELEDSGVYFCASSQVSGVRQFFGPGTRLTVL.

This clonotype came up many times. The chain links TRBV27 to TRBJ2-3; D not certain. Trimming took 6 bases from V and 2 from J, leaving 15 bases between them. Germline assignment: CDR1 MNHEY and CDR2 SMNVEV (reference sequence). This CDR3 region has 15 residues. The CDR3 here is CASRSSGLPTDTQYF. CDR3 bases: TGTGCCAGCAGATCCTCTGGTCTCCCCACAGATACGCAGTATTTT.

This clonotype has more than one count but fewer than ten. This rearrangement joins TRBV9 to TRBJ1-2; D gene uncertain. The V and J ends lost 1 base and 8 bases respectively, with 12 bases between them. Germline values: CDR1 SGDLS, CDR2 YYNGEE. The CDR3 extends over 13 amino acids. The CDR3 DNA reads TGTGCCAGCAGCGTAATAGATTCGGGAGGCTACACCTTC. Translated: CASSVIDSGGYTF.

This clonotype has only a few counts. The chain links TRBV12-3 or TRBV12-4 to TRBJ2-1; 9 bases match TRBD1. This CDR3 contains 19 residues. V dropped 6 bases and J dropped 3; count of bases not matched to a gene: 18. The CDR3 DNA reads TGTGCCAGCAGCCATCCGGGACAGGGAGGGACTTGGAGCTACAATGAGCAGTTCTTC. It yields the protein CASSHPGQGGTWSYNEQFF.

The rearrangement joins TRBV4-2 to TRBJ2-7, with no clear D. The CDR3 runs 17 residues. The V end was cut by 1 base, the J end by 1 base, with 17 bases between. Germline-derived CDR1 and CDR2 are LGHNA and YNFKEQ. The CDR3 DNA reads TGTGCCAGCAGCCAAGGTCCCAGTATGGATGAGTCCTACGAGCAGTACTTC. It codes for CASSQGPSMDESYEQYF.

This chain connects TRBV28 to TRBJ2-7; D call uncertain. V was pared by 7 bases and J by 0 bases, with 4 bases between. This CDR3 has 11 residues. Germline CDR1 reads MDHEN; CDR2 reads SYDVKM. CDR3 nucleotide sequence: TGTGCCAGCATGGGCTCCTACGAGCAGTACTTC. Protein: CASMGSYEQYF.

The V gene is TRBV28, the J gene TRBJ1-5, with D possibly TRBD1 on 6 matching bases. This CDR3 comprises 16 residues. Germline V gene lookup returns CDR1 MDHEN and CDR2 SYDVKM. Trimming shortened V by 5 bases and J by 2 bases, and 16 bases separated the two germline ends. This CDR3 reads CASSERRGAGNQPQHF. The CDR3 region has the DNA TGTGCCAGCAGTGAAAGAAGGGGGGCTGGCAATCAGCCCCAGCATTTT.

This chain links TRBV12-3 or TRBV12-4 with TRBJ1-5; 7 bases are a match to TRBD1. V shed 6 bases and J 0 bases; nucleotides not matched to a gene: 5. The CDR3 has 15 residues. DNA for the CDR3: TGTGCCAGCAGCACAGGGGACTATAGCAATCAGCCCCAGCATTTT. It encodes CASSTGDYSNQPQHF.

This clonotype was recorded a few times. The chain has TRBV5-1 and TRBJ2-7, with D unresolved. The CDR3 length is 13 residues. The ends were cut back, 0 bases at V and 6 bases at J, with 10 bases in the middle. Germline V lookup: CDR1 SGHRS, CDR2 YFSETQ. The CDR3 region is CASSLDLGREQYF. The CDR3 coding sequence is TGCGCCAGCAGCTTGGATCTAGGGCGCGAGCAGTACTTC. Full variable domain (outside the CDR3, taken from reference TRBV5-1 and TRBJ2-7): KAGVTQTPRYLIKTRGQQVTLSCSPISGHRSVSWYQQTPGQGLQFLFEYFSETQRNKGNFPGRFSGRQFSNSRSEMNVSTLELGDSALYLCASSLDLGREQYFGPGTRLTVT.

In DNA, the CDR3 is TGTGCCAGCACCAATAACCGTCGCGGGAGGACTTACAATGAGCAGTTCTTC. Protein product: CASTNNRRGRTYNEQFF. This chain uses TRBV28 with TRBJ2-1, with 8 bases fitting TRBD2. In germline, CDR1 is MDHEN, CDR2 SYDVKM. With 7 bases clipped from V and 4 bases from J, the junction kept 15 bases outside the gene matches. CDR3 length equals 17 residues.

This clonotype was detected only a few times. This chain uses TRBV6-1 with TRBJ2-1, with D unclear. V was pared by 7 bases and J by 4 bases, with 5 bases between. There are 11 residues in the CDR3. Looked up from germline, CDR1 is MNHNS and CDR2 is SASEGT. CDR3 in amino acids: CASNRYNEQFF. The CDR3 nucleotides read TGTGCCAGCAACAGATACAATGAGCAGTTCTTC.

In DNA, the CDR3 is TGTGCAAGTCGTTCCTGGACAGGGACCACTGAAGCTTTCTTT. This translates into CASRSWTGTTEAFF. J is TRBJ1-1 and V is TRBV12-2; the DNA was not compared with TRBD1, the D call given in the table. TRBV12-2 constitutes a pseudogene. This CDR3 region has 14 residues.

The chain links TRBV12-3 or TRBV12-4 to TRBJ2-1; maybe TRBD2 (5 bases). V lost 7 bases, J lost 2 bases, and 12 bases lay in between. The CDR3 has 14 residues. The CDR3 here is CASIPSGTYNEQFF. DNA of the CDR3: TGTGCCAGCATCCCAAGCGGAACCTACAATGAGCAGTTCTTC.

The chain joins TRBV29-1 to TRBJ2-2; 13 bases fit TRBD2. Germline CDR1 SQVTM, CDR2 ANQGSEA. This CDR3 comprises 14 residues. J was trimmed by 5 bases and V by 3 bases; bases with no gene match: 0. CDR3 amino acids: CSVETSGRTGELFF. For the CDR3, the DNA is TGCAGCGTTGAGACTAGCGGGAGGACCGGGGAGCTGTTTTTT.

This rearrangement joins TRBV2 to TRBJ1-2, with unresolved D. Germline CDR1 is SNHLY and CDR2 is FYNNEI. CDR3 length: 10 amino acids. The V end lost 4 bases, the J end lost 11 bases, and 8 bases lay between the germline ends. CDR3 protein: CASSARGYTF. For the CDR3, the DNA is TGTGCCAGCAGTGCCCGTGGTTACACCTTC.

This clonotype appeared many times. The chain couples TRBV4-1 to TRBJ2-5; the D call may be TRBD1 or TRBD2 (6 bases each). Germline V gives CDR1 MGHRA, CDR2 YSYEKL. Trimming stripped 2 bases from V and 5 bases from J, with 9 bases between. This CDR3 has 13 residues. This CDR3 reads CASSQWRGETQYF. CDR3 sequence (DNA): TGCGCCAGCAGCCAATGGAGGGGGGAGACCCAGTACTTC.

The J gene is TRBJ2-1, the V gene TRBV7-2, with TRBD2 matching over 13 bases. The CDR3 spans 13 residues. The trim removed 6 bases at V and 14 bases at J, leaving 7 bases unmatched. Germline lookup yields CDR1 SGHTA and CDR2 FQGNSA. CDR3 bases: TGTGCCAGCAGGCCCGGGACTAGCGGGACGAAGTTCTTC. This codes for CASRPGTSGTKFF.

The CDR3 nucleotides read TGCGCCAGCAGCTCGGGGCCCAGCGGGAGTTCTGGGGCCAACGTCCTGACTTTC. Amino acid sequence: CASSSGPSGSSGANVLTF. This chain joins TRBV5-1 and TRBJ2-6, with 8 bases aligning to TRBD2. Trimming removed 3 bases from V and 1 base from J; junction bases left unmatched: 9. The germline V gene encodes CDR1 SGHRS and CDR2 YFSETQ. The CDR3 has 18 amino acids.

The chain employs TRBV7-8 and TRBJ2-7; D is uncertain. The CDR3 sequence is 12 residues long. With 6 bases removed from V and 3 bases from J, the gap between germline ends came to 9 bases. The V gene's germline CDR1 is SGHVS and CDR2 FQNEAQ. This CDR3 reads CASSFGFYEQYF. The CDR3 coding sequence is TGTGCCAGCAGTTTCGGCTTCTACGAGCAGTACTTC.

The gene calls are TRBV25-1 and TRBJ2-1; the D is unclear. The germline V gene encodes CDR1 MGHDK and CDR2 SYGVNS. Deletions cut 1 base from V and 5 bases from J, with 9 bases between. This CDR3 region has 14 residues. The CDR3 here is CASSELSPNNEQFF. DNA of the CDR3: TGTGCCAGCAGTGAATTAAGTCCTAACAATGAGCAGTTCTTC. The complete variable domain, with remaining parts taken from reference TRBV25-1 and TRBJ2-1, reads EADIYQTPRYLVIGTGKKITLECSQTMGHDKMYWYQQDPGMELHLIHYSYGVNSTEKGDLSSESTVSRIRTEHFPLTLESARPSHTSQYLCASSELSPNNEQFFGPGTRLTVL.

The CDR3, as DNA: TGTGCCAGTCGCGATATAGGGCAGTATAATTCACCCCTCCACTTT. It is translated as CASRDIGQYNSPLHF. The V gene is TRBV27, the J gene TRBJ1-6; D is undetermined. The V gene lost 9 bases and the J gene lost 4 bases, with 16 bases spanning the gap. CDR3 length: 15 amino acids. CDR1 is MNHEY, CDR2 SMNVEV, per germline (reference sequence).